This entry features one T cell receptor beta chain sequence. The CDR3 is made up of 13 amino acids. The germline gives CDR1 SGHRS, CDR2 YFSETQ. V lost 8 bases, J lost 5 bases, and 9 bases stayed unmatched. Per the original data handling: Reference gene primers were amplified, and this amplification served to estimate nucleated cell counts. Using immunoSEQ multiplex PCR, the repertoire was profiled, and TCRdb retains in-frame clones only, with some absent. V, J and clone size were drawn from that table, and D and trimming were deduced from the DNA. This table has 200,000 to 250,000 clones, approximately 80% appearing once. The sample originates from a study of blood T cell repertoires in COVID-19. Study details: The United States, Italy and Spain provided the acute and convalescent COVID-19 samples.

This clonotype was sampled from a man in his thirties or forties with active or convalescent COVID-19. The genes are TRBV5-1 and TRBJ1-2, with 7 bases lining up with TRBD1. Input material: peripheral blood. The CDR3 region has the DNA TGCGCCAGGGAGACAGGGTCAAGGTATGGCTACACCTTC. Translation: CARETGSRYGYTF. The variable domain in full, completed from reference TRBV5-1 and TRBJ1-2, reads KAGVTQTPRYLIKTRGQQVTLSCSPISGHRSVSWYQQTPGQGLQFLFEYFSETQRNKGNFPGRFSGRQFSNSRSEMNVSTLELGDSALYLCARETGSRYGYTFGSGTRLTVV.